The clone carrying this T cell receptor (beta chain) has at least ten counts. This record comes from a study of breast tumors, draining lymph nodes, adjacent tissues. TCRdb independently ran MiXCR on the multiplex PCR reads; one entry per CDR3 protein. This sample carries 150,000 to 200,000 distinct CDR3 sequences, approximately 31% of them seen once, and the ten largest clones take roughly 4.3%. Breast cancer patients provided tissue from their axillary draining lymph nodes. What was sequenced was axillary lymph node tissue. The receptor was isolated from a female donor with breast cancer. Some clones in this sample may be carry-over from other donors' samples.

The CDR3 DNA reads as TGTGCCAGCAGAGACAGGGCCACCTTCTACGAGCAGTACTTC. It translates to CASRDRATFYEQYF. V usage is TRBV6-1 and J usage is TRBJ2-7; TRBD1 matches 7 bases. The germline V gene encodes CDR1 MNHNS and CDR2 SASEGT. This CDR3 comprises 14 residues. V lost 6 bases to trimming and J lost 3 bases; unmatched junction nucleotides: 8.